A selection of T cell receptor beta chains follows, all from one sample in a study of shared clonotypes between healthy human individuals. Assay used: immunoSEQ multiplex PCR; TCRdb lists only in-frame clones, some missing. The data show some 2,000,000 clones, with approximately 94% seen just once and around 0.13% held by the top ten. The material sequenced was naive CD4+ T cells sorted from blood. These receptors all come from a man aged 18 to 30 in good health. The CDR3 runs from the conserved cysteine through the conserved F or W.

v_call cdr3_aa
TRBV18 CASSPPGGLNTEAFF
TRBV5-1 CASSLAPGTADEQYF
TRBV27 CASPPGDRNTEAFF
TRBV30 CAWSHGTFGYTF
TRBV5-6 CASSLDPTPIRETQYF
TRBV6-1 CASSALGQDHFYNEQFF
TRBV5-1 CASSLAQGRETQYF
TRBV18 CASSPPQTGVKEKLFF
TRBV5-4 CASSGGGASSSYNSPLHF
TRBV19 CASSGQRTGRNQPQHF